This passage covers 15 T cell receptor beta chains from one sample sequenced in a study of preoperative IRX-2 immunotherapy in early breast cancer. TCRdb's copy holds only in-frame clones and misses some; the assay was immunoSEQ multiplex PCR. Of about 2,700 clones detected, about three quarters appear once; the ten largest clones hold roughly 12%. The treatment is: preoperative locoregional IRX-2 cytokine immunotherapy. Sequences were derived from tumor tissue, sampled before IRX-2 immunotherapy. All receptors derive from a human donor with breast cancer.

This chain connects TRBV15 to TRBJ2-3, with 14 positions matching TRBD2. The CDR3 has 16 residues. From germline, CDR1 is LNHNV and CDR2 YYDKDF (reference sequence). V lost 5 bases and J lost 3; bases outside the gene matches: 4. This CDR3 is CATSWGTSGRTDTQYF. CDR3 nucleotides: TGTGCCACCAGCTGGGGGACTAGCGGGAGAACAGATACGCAGTATTTT.

The V call is TRBV6-8, the J call TRBJ2-1; D is possibly TRBD2 (6 bases). This CDR3 spans 14 amino acids. The germline gives CDR1 MNHGY, CDR2 SAAAGT. Between the trimmed V and J ends, which lost 7 bases and 4 bases, there was a span of 14 bases. The CDR3 bases are TGTGCCAGCACCCCCGGGACTCCATACAATGAGCAGTTCTTC. It yields the protein CASTPGTPYNEQFF.

This clone qualifies as large. This chain links TRBV5-1 with TRBJ1-2, with TRBD1 matching over 7 bases. J lost 8 bases, V lost 2 bases, and 9 bases had no gene match. The CDR3 consists of 14 residues. Germline CDR1 reads SGHRS; CDR2 reads YFSETQ. CDR3 sequence (DNA): TGCGCCAGCAGCTTTGGGGGACAGCAGGGAGGCTACACCTTC. Translating it yields CASSFGGQQGGYTF.

This chain connects TRBV15 to TRBJ1-1; 10 bases map to TRBD1. Germline V CDR1 and CDR2: LNHNV, YYDKDF (reference sequence). This CDR3 has 17 amino acids. V lost 4 bases, J lost 4 bases, and 12 bases stayed unmatched. CDR3 sequence reads: CATSTSGTGVFGTEAFF. CDR3 DNA sequence: TGTGCCACCAGCACTTCCGGGACAGGGGTGTTCGGCACTGAAGCTTTCTTT.

This clone occurred a few times. The chain joins TRBV11-3 to TRBJ2-7; D unresolved. The CDR3 totals 15 residues. V was cut by 5 bases and J by 2 bases, with 16 bases left in between. Germline-derived CDR1 and CDR2 are SGHNT and YENEEA. The CDR3 DNA follows: TGTGCCAGCAGCCTTCGGACGGACGTTACCTACGAGCAGTACTTC. This gives the protein CASSLRTDVTYEQYF.

The table lists this clone with a count of one. The chain links TRBV5-1 to TRBJ2-2; D may match TRBD1 or TRBD2 (5 bases each). This CDR3 spans 15 amino acids. Germline assignment: CDR1 SGHRS and CDR2 YFSETQ. Between the trimmed V and J ends, which lost 3 bases and 3 bases, there was a span of 12 bases. CDR3 sequence: CASSYSGADTGELFF. For the CDR3, the DNA is TGCGCCAGCAGCTACTCCGGGGCAGACACCGGGGAGCTGTTTTTT.

The chain has TRBV4-1 and TRBJ2-5, with 8 bases lining up with TRBD2. The length of the CDR3 is 16 residues. V lost 4 bases and J lost 0; bases outside the gene matches: 7. CDR1 is MGHRA and CDR2 is YSYEKL in the germline V gene. The CDR3 DNA follows: TGCGCCAGCAGCCCCGCGGGAGGTATCGACCAAGAGACCCAGTACTTC. Protein sequence: CASSPAGGIDQETQYF.

The CDR3, as DNA: TGTGCCAGCAGCCGTCGGGACACCTACGAGCAGTACTTC. This codes for CASSRRDTYEQYF. The J gene is TRBJ2-7, the V gene TRBV14; the D gene is possibly TRBD1 (6 bases). CDR3 size: 13 residues. The germline V gene encodes CDR1 SGHDN and CDR2 FVKESK. V was pared by 4 bases and J by 2 bases, with 9 bases between.

J is TRBJ1-2 and V is TRBV11-3; 7 bases map to TRBD1. This CDR3 region has 16 residues. J gave up 0 bases and V 5 bases, and 9 bases lay outside the gene matches. Germline loops: CDR1 SGHNT, CDR2 YENEEA. The CDR3 DNA is TGTGCCAGCAGCCCACCCACAGGGGCCGCTAACTATGGCTACACCTTC. This codes for CASSPPTGAANYGYTF.

The sample holds a few counts of this clone. V is TRBV14 and J is TRBJ1-5, with unresolved D. The CDR3 covers 12 residues. From germline, CDR1 is SGHDN and CDR2 FVKESK. Trimming left V 1 base short and J 11 bases short, with 9 bases between. Here the CDR3 DNA reads TGTGCCAGCAGCCAAGGCCGTACAACCCAGCATTTT. Translating it yields CASSQGRTTQHF.

This clone was detected only a few times. This rearrangement joins TRBV28 to TRBJ1-1; 8 positions agree with TRBD1. Looked up from germline, CDR1 is MDHEN and CDR2 is SYDVKM. Trimming cost V 1 base and J 3 bases; bases outside gene matches: 1. The CDR3 runs 14 residues. The CDR3 DNA follows: TGTGCCAGCAGTTTATCGGGACAGGACACTGAAGCTTTCTTT. Protein sequence: CASSLSGQDTEAFF.

The V and J genes are TRBV6-1 and TRBJ2-4, with unresolved D. The CDR3 has 14 residues. Germline V gene lookup returns CDR1 MNHNS and CDR2 SASEGT. The germline V and J ends were trimmed by 0 bases and 9 bases, with 12 bases remaining between them. The CDR3 loop reads CASSEASALGIQYF. The CDR3 DNA is TGTGCCAGCAGTGAAGCGTCCGCTCTTGGCATTCAGTACTTC.

The chain uses TRBV6-8 and TRBJ2-2; D is possibly TRBD1 (5 bases). Germline CDR1 is MNHGY and CDR2 is SAAAGT. The V gene lost 4 bases and the J gene lost 6 bases, with 12 bases spanning the gap. The CDR3 runs 14 residues. In DNA form, the CDR3 reads TGTGCCAGCAGTTGGGGCGCTACCGCCGGGGAGCTGTTTTTT. It specifies CASSWGATAGELFF.

To note about this clone: The junction and the germline gene differ at one end; a read error may be behind it. The chain links TRBV6-8 to TRBJ2-5, with D uncertain. Germline V gives CDR1 MNHGY, CDR2 SAAAGT. The CDR3 length is 19 residues. CDR3 DNA: TGTGCCAGCAGTGACTCACCCAGCGCGACCCCATTAAAAACAAAGACCCAGTACTTC. Protein product: CASSDSPSATPLKTKTQYF.

This clone was seen just once. The rearrangement uses TRBV14 and TRBJ2-3, with no clear D. The CDR3 runs 17 residues. Germline V gene data show CDR1 as SGHDN and CDR2 as FVKESK. The V end was cut by 4 bases, the J end by 6 bases, with 23 bases between. The CDR3 DNA reads TGTGCCAGCAGCCCTCCAAGAAGGGTTGCGAGCCGGGATACGCAGTATTTT. Encoded protein: CASSPPRRVASRDTQYF.